These 3 T cell receptor beta chains were all obtained from the same sample, sequenced in a study of blood T cells in healthy people across ages. Through a sample-barcoded 5' primer and a J-beta primer mix, a second PCR was run for roughly 6 to 11 cycles. TCRdb redid the calling of the 5' RACE reads with MiXCR, one entry per CDR3 protein. The sample includes approximately 1,700,000 distinct CDR3 sequences, 39% of them seen just once. Sequenced: blood. The receptors were gathered from a human donor in good health.

This chain joins TRBV6-5 and TRBJ2-7; D perhaps matches TRBD2 (6 bases). The V gene lost 4 bases and the J gene lost 3 bases, with 16 bases spanning the gap. The length of the CDR3 is 15 residues. Germline values: CDR1 MNHEY, CDR2 SVGAGI. CDR3 DNA: TGTGCCAGCAGTTTTACAGCGGGTCGCATCTACGAGCAGTACTTC. Protein sequence: CASSFTAGRIYEQYF.

The chain has TRBV7-8 and TRBJ2-1; possible D gene TRBD1, 7 bases. Germline assignment: CDR1 SGHVS and CDR2 FQNEAQ. The CDR3 length is 11 residues. The V and J ends lost 2 bases and 12 bases respectively, with 8 bases between them. CDR3 sequence: CASSLQGGQFF. CDR3 nucleotide sequence: TGTGCCAGCAGCTTACAGGGGGGGCAGTTCTTC.

This clonotype was seen just once. The chain joins TRBV28 to TRBJ2-3; 10 nucleotides align to TRBD2. The V and J ends lost 2 bases and 3 bases, in that order; junction bases with no gene match: 8. CDR3 length: 17 amino acids. Looked up from germline, CDR1 is MDHEN and CDR2 is SYDVKM. CDR3 in DNA: TGTGCCAGCAGTTTAGGGGTAGCGGGGGGCCTAACAGATACGCAGTATTTT. Its protein product is CASSLGVAGGLTDTQYF. Full variable domain (missing parts from reference TRBV28 and TRBJ2-3): DVKVTQSSRYLVKRTGEKVFLECVQDMDHENMFWYRQDPGLGLRLIYFSYDVKMKEKGDIPEGYSVSREKKERFSLILESASTNQTSMYLCASSLGVAGGLTDTQYFGPGTRLTVL.